The 31 T cell receptor beta chains below were found in one sample sequenced in a study of T cell responses to AZD1222 COVID-19 vaccine. Clones were read by immunoSEQ multiplex PCR, and TCRdb kept only the in-frame ones, dropping some. The sample lists approximately 130,000 clones; roughly 92% were seen once. The sample consisted of peripheral blood, taken 28 days after the second AZD1222 dose. Receptors originate from an adult who received the AZD1222 COVID-19 vaccine.

V usage is TRBV7-2 and J usage is TRBJ1-5; D not certain. V dropped 0 bases and J dropped 9 bases, with 18 bases sitting between them. Per germline, CDR1 SGHTA and CDR2 FQGNSA. The CDR3 covers 16 residues. The CDR3 DNA reads TGTGCCAGCAGCTTAGCAGGGTCGGGGAATAGACGGCCCCAGCATTTT. Residues: CASSLAGSGNRRPQHF.

The chain links TRBV9 to TRBJ2-5; D ambiguous. Deletions cut 0 bases from V and 4 bases from J, with 7 bases between. Germline V CDR1 and CDR2: SGDLS, YYNGEE. The CDR3 covers 13 residues. The CDR3 spells CASSVGDAETQYF. CDR3 DNA sequence: TGTGCCAGCAGCGTAGGGGATGCAGAGACCCAGTACTTC.

This clone was seen only once. The chain uses TRBV7-3 and TRBJ2-3; 15 bases fit TRBD2. The germline V gene encodes CDR1 SGHTA and CDR2 FQGTGA. The CDR3 is 17 amino acids. The junction had 9 bases not matched to a gene; V was cut back by 5 bases and J by 6 bases. CDR3 amino acids: CASSPIGLAGGFDTQYF. The DNA of the CDR3 is TGTGCCAGCAGCCCAATCGGACTAGCGGGAGGGTTTGATACGCAGTATTTT.

V is TRBV11-2 and J is TRBJ2-1; TRBD1 agrees at 9 bases. The CDR3 is 16 residues long. Looked up from germline, CDR1 is SGHAT and CDR2 is FQNNGV. The ends lost 1 base at V and 4 bases at J; junction bases unmatched: 5. CDR3 loop: CASSLGGTGNYNEQFF. In DNA, the CDR3 is TGTGCCAGCAGCTTAGGTGGGACAGGGAATTACAATGAGCAGTTCTTC.

The chain couples TRBV11-2 to TRBJ2-3; D remains ambiguous. Per the germline V gene, CDR1 is SGHAT and CDR2 is FQNNGV. The CDR3 has 12 amino acids. Trimming took 1 base from V and 5 from J, leaving 4 bases between them. The CDR3: CASSLVRDTQYF. In DNA, the CDR3 is TGTGCCAGCAGCTTAGTAAGAGATACGCAGTATTTT.

This clone came up once. The chain combines TRBV6-5 with TRBJ1-1, with TRBD1 matching 9 bases. With 7 bases clipped from V and 5 bases from J, the junction kept 5 bases outside the gene matches. The CDR3 covers 13 residues. Germline CDR1 is MNHEY and CDR2 is SVGAGI. For the CDR3, the DNA is TGTGCCAGCACCGGACAGGGGAGGACTGAAGCTTTCTTT. The encoded protein is CASTGQGRTEAFF.

The chain employs TRBV28 and TRBJ2-1; D ambiguous. This CDR3 is built from 16 residues. Deletions cut 3 bases from V and 5 bases from J, with 17 bases between. Germline-derived CDR1 and CDR2 are MDHEN and SYDVKM. CDR3 DNA: TGTGCCAGCAGTTTTGCCGCTAGGAACGTAGACAATGAGCAGTTCTTC. Protein: CASSFAARNVDNEQFF.

The rearrangement joins TRBV4-3 to TRBJ1-4; TRBD1 matches 8 bases. J gave up 0 bases and V 0 bases, and 3 bases lay outside the gene matches. This CDR3 spans 17 amino acids. Germline V gene sequence: CDR1 LGHNA, CDR2 YSLEER. CDR3 DNA sequence: TGCGCCAGCAGCCAAGACAGGGGGCTTGCAACTAATGAAAAACTGTTTTTT. This translates into CASSQDRGLATNEKLFF.

This clone was seen once. The CDR3 DNA reads TGTGCCAGCAGCTCCGCACTGAACACCGGGGAGCTGTTTTTT. As protein: CASSSALNTGELFF. This chain uses TRBV7-8 with TRBJ2-2, with D uncertain. CDR3 length: 14 amino acids. Per the germline V gene, CDR1 is SGHVS and CDR2 is FQNEAQ. The V gene lost 4 bases and the J gene lost 1 base, with 7 bases spanning the gap.

This chain joins TRBV5-6 and TRBJ2-5; no reliable D call. The CDR3 is made up of 14 amino acids. Trimming stripped 0 bases from V and 1 base from J, with 7 bases between. CDR1 is SGHDT and CDR2 is YYEEEE in the germline V gene. The CDR3 DNA reads TGTGCCAGCAGCTTGGCGGCAGTCCAAGAGACCCAGTACTTC. Amino acid sequence: CASSLAAVQETQYF.

This chain uses TRBV12-3 or TRBV12-4 with TRBJ1-5, with D perhaps matching TRBD1 (5 bases). V dropped 7 bases and J dropped 3 bases, with 10 bases sitting between them. The CDR3 totals 13 residues. CDR3 DNA: TGTGCCAGCACTGGGGGTATCAATCAGCCCCAGCATTTT. It specifies CASTGGINQPQHF.

About this clone: Other DNA sequences in the same sample also yield this CDR3. V gene TRBV2 combines with J gene TRBJ1-2, with 7 positions matching TRBD1. Unmatched junction bases numbered 5, after V lost 7 bases and J lost 0 bases. This CDR3 contains 14 residues. CDR1 and CDR2 (germline): SNHLY, FYNNEI. CDR3: CASTRQGPNYGYTF. In DNA form, the CDR3 reads TGTGCCAGCACCCGACAGGGACCTAACTATGGCTACACCTTC.

The chain uses TRBV5-8 and TRBJ1-2; tentatively, D is TRBD1 (5 bases). Trimming removed 4 bases at V and 4 bases at J, with 17 bases between. Germline V gene sequence: CDR1 SGHTS, CDR2 YDEGEE. The CDR3 spans 15 residues. CDR3 nucleotides: TGTGCCAGCAGCCCGGGACCAGGGTCTAGCTATGGCTACACCTTC. Amino acids: CASSPGPGSSYGYTF.

The table lists this clone with a count of one. The chain links TRBV4-3 to TRBJ2-3, with 8 bases matching TRBD1. V lost 3 bases to trimming and J lost 0 bases; unmatched junction nucleotides: 5. Looked up from germline, CDR1 is LGHNA and CDR2 is YSLEER. The CDR3 length is 16 residues. CDR3 in amino acids: CASSHVRGPSTDTQYF. The CDR3 DNA reads as TGCGCCAGCAGCCATGTCAGGGGGCCTAGCACAGATACGCAGTATTTT.

The chain recombines TRBV27 with TRBJ1-5; 9 nucleotides line up with TRBD1. CDR1 MNHEY and CDR2 SMNVEV come from the germline V gene (reference sequence). This CDR3 is 15 amino acids long. The ends lost 8 bases at V and 2 bases at J; junction bases unmatched: 7. The DNA for the CDR3 is TGTGCCAGCTCTTGGGGACAGGGTCGCAATCAGCCCCAGCATTTT. This codes for CASSWGQGRNQPQHF.

This clone was seen a few times. This sequence joins TRBV5-4 and TRBJ1-2, with D uncertain. V shed 2 bases and J shed 0 bases, with 5 bases lying between them. CDR1 is SGHNT, CDR2 YYREEE, per germline (reference sequence). This CDR3 is 13 amino acids long. DNA of the CDR3: TGTGCCAGCAGCTTTGGGCCTAACTATGGCTACACCTTC. As protein: CASSFGPNYGYTF.

The chain links TRBV2 to TRBJ2-7; 10 bases map to TRBD1. This CDR3 is built from 15 residues. Per germline, CDR1 SNHLY and CDR2 FYNNEI. With V trimmed by 5 bases and J by 1 base, 5 bases remained unmatched. CDR3: CASSFGGQGSYEQYF. CDR3 in DNA: TGTGCCAGCAGTTTTGGGGGACAGGGGTCCTACGAGCAGTACTTC.

The chain links TRBV27 to TRBJ2-7; D is uncertain. This CDR3 region has 13 residues. V was clipped by 3 bases and J by 4 bases, with 10 bases between them. The germline V gene has CDR1 MNHEY and CDR2 SMNVEV (reference sequence). The DNA of the CDR3 is TGTGCCAGCAGTTTCACCGTCCGGTACGAGCAGTACTTC. Translating gives CASSFTVRYEQYF.

The chain recombines TRBV18 with TRBJ1-4, with unresolved D. The CDR3 has 13 residues. Looked up from germline, CDR1 is KGHSH and CDR2 is LQKENI. V lost 3 bases to trimming and J lost 5 bases, with 7 bases between them. CDR3: CASSPYINEKLFF. CDR3 nucleotides: TGTGCCAGCTCACCCTACATAAATGAAAAACTGTTTTTT.

The chain carries TRBV7-3 and TRBJ2-2, with no clear D. Germline V gene data show CDR1 as SGHTA and CDR2 as FQGTGA. Trimming shortened V by 1 base and J by 6 bases, and 12 bases separated the two germline ends. The CDR3 loop spans 15 amino acids. For the CDR3, the DNA is TGTGCCAGCAGCTTAAACGGGCCAATGGCCGGGGAGCTGTTTTTT. As protein: CASSLNGPMAGELFF.

This chain connects TRBV6-5 to TRBJ2-1; TRBD2 matches 9 bases. There are 15 residues in the CDR3. With V trimmed by 4 bases and J by 6 bases, 7 bases remained unmatched. Germline-derived CDR1 and CDR2 are MNHEY and SVGAGI. CDR3 sequence: CASSLVAGVINEQFF. The CDR3 DNA follows: TGTGCCAGCAGTTTGGTAGCGGGAGTCATCAATGAGCAGTTCTTC.

The J gene is TRBJ1-5, the V gene TRBV29-1, with 7 positions matching TRBD1. The J segment lost 5 bases and the V segment lost 5 bases, leaving 12 bases of the junction unmatched. Germline loops: CDR1 SQVTM, CDR2 ANQGSEA. The CDR3 is 15 residues long. CDR3 coding DNA: TGCAGCGTTTCGGACAGGCCCGTTGGGGATCAGCCCCAGCATTTT. It translates to CSVSDRPVGDQPQHF.

The rearrangement uses TRBV5-6 and TRBJ1-6; TRBD1 aligns across 10 bases. CDR3 length equals 15 residues. Germline trimming cut 3 bases from V and 10 bases from J; bases unmatched to any gene: 7. Looked up from germline, CDR1 is SGHDT and CDR2 is YYEEEE. CDR3 amino acids: CASSWGPGQGSPLHF. The DNA for the CDR3 is TGTGCCAGCAGCTGGGGGCCGGGACAGGGGTCACCCCTCCACTTT.

This chain links TRBV9 with TRBJ1-3, with D possibly being TRBD1 (5 bases). The CDR3 sequence is 15 residues long. Trimming stripped 1 base from V and 4 bases from J, with 12 bases between. Germline CDR1 reads SGDLS; CDR2 reads YYNGEE. The CDR3 is CASSVSGGGGNTIYF. For the CDR3, the DNA is TGTGCCAGCAGCGTATCCGGGGGTGGAGGAAACACCATATATTTT.

The rearrangement links TRBV24-1 to TRBJ2-5; D possibly matches TRBD1 or TRBD2 (5 bases each). Per the germline V gene, CDR1 is KGHDR and CDR2 is SFDVKD. Trimming took 3 bases from V and 2 from J, leaving 21 bases between them. This CDR3 has 18 amino acids. DNA of the CDR3: TGTGCCACCAGTGATCGATCGGCGGGCGGACACCCTCAAGAGACCCAGTACTTC. Amino acid sequence: CATSDRSAGGHPQETQYF.

This chain joins TRBV13 and TRBJ1-5; a weak D match, TRBD1 (6 bases). In germline, CDR1 is PRHDT, CDR2 FYEKMQ (reference sequence). Deletions cut 0 bases from V and 6 bases from J, with 12 bases between. The CDR3 contains 15 residues. The chain's CDR3 is CASSLGSGVTQPQHF. CDR3 DNA sequence: TGTGCCAGCAGCTTAGGCTCAGGGGTCACTCAGCCCCAGCATTTT.

This chain links TRBV18 with TRBJ2-2; 7 bases are a match to TRBD1. The CDR3 has 19 amino acids. The J segment lost 2 bases and the V segment lost 6 bases, leaving 18 bases of the junction unmatched. Germline CDR1 reads KGHSH; CDR2 reads LQKENI. The CDR3 sequence is CASSHKAEPGQSNTGELFF. DNA of the CDR3: TGTGCCAGCTCCCACAAAGCGGAACCGGGACAGTCAAACACCGGGGAGCTGTTTTTT.

The chain links TRBV28 to TRBJ1-5; D not resolved. The V gene lost 3 bases and the J gene lost 6 bases, with 15 bases spanning the gap. This CDR3 is 15 amino acids long. Looked up from germline, CDR1 is MDHEN and CDR2 is SYDVKM. CDR3 amino acids: CASSFSTPRGQPQHF. For the CDR3, the DNA is TGTGCCAGCAGTTTTAGCACCCCCCGGGGTCAGCCCCAGCATTTT.

The chain employs TRBV4-3 and TRBJ2-4; D may correspond to TRBD1 or TRBD2 (5 bases each). Trimming stripped 0 bases from V and 4 bases from J, with 19 bases between. The CDR3 sequence is 18 residues long. CDR1 LGHNA and CDR2 YSLEER come from the germline V gene. The chain's CDR3 is CASSQDLREWGGKNIQYF. The CDR3, as DNA: TGCGCCAGCAGCCAAGATCTCAGGGAGTGGGGCGGGAAAAACATTCAGTACTTC.

This sequence joins TRBV19 and TRBJ2-6; no definite D call. This CDR3 contains 16 residues. Germline CDR1 LNHDA, CDR2 SQIVND (reference sequence). V lost 3 bases, J lost 4 bases, and 13 bases lay in between. CDR3 protein: CASSISRLSGANVLTF. The CDR3 coding sequence is TGTGCCAGTAGTATTTCTCGTCTGTCAGGGGCCAACGTCCTGACTTTC.

The V call is TRBV5-8, the J call TRBJ1-1; D is ambiguous. Trimming shortened V by 4 bases and J by 1 base, and 11 bases separated the two germline ends. From germline, CDR1 is SGHTS and CDR2 YDEGEE. The CDR3 length is 14 residues. The CDR3 protein is CASSLGVRNTEAFF. In DNA, the CDR3 is TGTGCCAGCAGCCTCGGAGTGCGGAACACTGAAGCTTTCTTT.